This T cell receptor (beta chain) is drawn from a study of identifying expanded T cells in peripheral blood. Study observations and caveats: Across healthy donors, higher total template counts meant significantly greater roughly 2-week count variance. Technical replicates showed about 1.1 changed clones; two weeks roughly 18; four weeks 19.

During the collection period, no donor immune events like infections were recorded. Trimming removed 1 base at V and 6 bases at J, with 12 bases between. CDR1 and CDR2 from the germline V gene are MGHRA and YSYEKL. The CDR3 totals 14 residues. To note about this clone: Its antigen is still unknown.

Assay used: immunoSEQ multiplex PCR; TCRdb lists only in-frame clones, some missing. The data show under 150,000 clones, 86% seen once. This chain joins TRBV4-1 and TRBJ1-1; D not certain. This TCR was recovered from a person between 18 and 75 years old in good health. The source material was blood. The DNA for the CDR3 is TGCGCCAGCAGCCAAGTGGCCAGGTTTCCTGAAGCTTTCTTT. Translating it yields CASSQVARFPEAFF.